This T cell receptor (beta chain) is from a study of identical twins. The germline V and J ends were trimmed by 7 bases and 1 base, with 8 bases remaining between them. Germline V gene lookup returns CDR1 MNHNY and CDR2 SVGAGI (reference sequence). The CDR3 runs to 13 residues. TCRdb itself ran the 5' RACE reads through MiXCR, one entry per CDR3 protein. The table includes around 530,000 distinct CDR3 sequences, roughly 15% detected once. This clonotype was picked up a small number of times. As yet, its antigen is unknown. Findings and caveats of the study: Cord blood's abundant beta clonotypes had fewer insertions, unlike memory repertoires.

These data also formed part of another study, on yellow fever vaccine responses in identical twins. That study adds: Each twin's T cell response to the vaccine was reported to look partly convergent and partly personalized.

This receptor was taken from a woman in her late teens or twenties in good health. The rearrangement uses TRBV6-6 and TRBJ1-5; perhaps TRBD1 as D (6 bases). Material for sequencing was CD4+ T cells sorted from blood. CDR3 loop: CASTGQSNQPQHF. The CDR3 DNA sequence: TGTGCCAGCACCGGACAGAGCAATCAGCCCCAGCATTTT.